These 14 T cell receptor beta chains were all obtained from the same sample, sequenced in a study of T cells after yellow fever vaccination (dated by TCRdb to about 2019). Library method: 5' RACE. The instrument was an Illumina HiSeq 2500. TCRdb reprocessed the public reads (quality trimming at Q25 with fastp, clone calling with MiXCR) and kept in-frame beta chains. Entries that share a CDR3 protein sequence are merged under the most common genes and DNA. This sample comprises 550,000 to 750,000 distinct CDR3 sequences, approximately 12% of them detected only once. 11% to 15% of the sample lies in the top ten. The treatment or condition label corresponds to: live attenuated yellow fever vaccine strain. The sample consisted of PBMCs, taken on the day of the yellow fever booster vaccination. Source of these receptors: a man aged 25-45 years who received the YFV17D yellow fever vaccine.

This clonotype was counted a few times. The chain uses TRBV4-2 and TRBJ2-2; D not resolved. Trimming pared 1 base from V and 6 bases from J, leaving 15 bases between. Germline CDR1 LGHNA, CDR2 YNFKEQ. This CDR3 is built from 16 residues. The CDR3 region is CASSQAPTGQAGELFF. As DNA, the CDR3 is TGTGCCAGCAGCCAAGCCCCCACGGGCCAGGCCGGGGAGCTGTTTTTT.

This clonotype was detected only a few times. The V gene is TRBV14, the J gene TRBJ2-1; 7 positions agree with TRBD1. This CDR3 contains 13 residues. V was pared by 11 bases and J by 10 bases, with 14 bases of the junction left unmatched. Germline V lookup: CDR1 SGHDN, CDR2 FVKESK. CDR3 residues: CAGVVTGAGEQFF. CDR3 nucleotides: TGTGCCGGAGTAGTAACAGGGGCCGGGGAGCAGTTCTTC.

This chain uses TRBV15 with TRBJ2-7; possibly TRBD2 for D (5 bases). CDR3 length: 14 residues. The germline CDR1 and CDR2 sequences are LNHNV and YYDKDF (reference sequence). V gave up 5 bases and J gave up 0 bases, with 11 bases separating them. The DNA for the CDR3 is TGTGCCACCAGCGGGGAGCCGAGCTCCTACGAGCAGTACTTC. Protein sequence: CATSGEPSSYEQYF.

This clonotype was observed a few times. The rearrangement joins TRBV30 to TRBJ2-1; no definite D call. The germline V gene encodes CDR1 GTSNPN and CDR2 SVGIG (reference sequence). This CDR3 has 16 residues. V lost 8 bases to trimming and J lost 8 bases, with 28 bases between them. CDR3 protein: CAQKGPTPRVFDEQFF. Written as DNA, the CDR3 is TGTGCCCAAAAAGGCCCGACTCCGCGAGTTTTTGATGAGCAGTTCTTC.

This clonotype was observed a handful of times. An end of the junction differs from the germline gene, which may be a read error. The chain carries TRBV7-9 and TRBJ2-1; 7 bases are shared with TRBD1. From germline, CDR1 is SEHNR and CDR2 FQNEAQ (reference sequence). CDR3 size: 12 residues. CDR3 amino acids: CASSLGSGQLLF. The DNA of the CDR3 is TGTGCCAGCAGCTTAGGCTCGGGACAGCTGCTCTTC.

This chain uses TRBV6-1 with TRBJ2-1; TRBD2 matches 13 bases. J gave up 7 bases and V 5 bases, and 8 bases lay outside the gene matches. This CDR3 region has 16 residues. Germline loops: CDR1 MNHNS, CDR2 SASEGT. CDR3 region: CASSRPTSGRGNEQFF. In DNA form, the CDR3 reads TGTGCCAGCAGTCGTCCCACTAGCGGGAGGGGAAATGAGCAGTTCTTC.

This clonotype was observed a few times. For the CDR3, the DNA is TGTGCCAGCAGCTCGGACACCCGGCCGGAGACCCAGTACTTC. This codes for CASSSDTRPETQYF. This sequence joins TRBV5-6 and TRBJ2-5; a possible D gene is TRBD1 (5 bases). Per the germline V gene, CDR1 is SGHDT and CDR2 is YYEEEE. Trimming shortened V by 3 bases and J by 5 bases, and 14 bases separated the two germline ends. The CDR3 sequence is 14 residues long.

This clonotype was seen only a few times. CDR3 DNA sequence: TGCAGTGGCTCCGGGACGGACTATGGCTACACCTTC. This gives the protein CSGSGTDYGYTF. The rearrangement joins TRBV20-1 to TRBJ1-2; perhaps TRBD1 as D (5 bases). This CDR3 is built from 12 residues. Trimming cost V 7 bases and J 3 bases, with 12 bases left between them. Germline CDR1 reads DFQATT; CDR2 reads SNEGSKA (reference sequence).

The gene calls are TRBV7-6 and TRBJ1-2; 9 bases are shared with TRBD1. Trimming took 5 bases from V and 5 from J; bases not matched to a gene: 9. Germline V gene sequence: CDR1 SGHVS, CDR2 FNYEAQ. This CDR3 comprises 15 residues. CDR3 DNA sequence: TGTGCCAGCAGCCCACCGGGACAGGGACAGTATGGCTACACCTTC. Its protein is CASSPPGQGQYGYTF.

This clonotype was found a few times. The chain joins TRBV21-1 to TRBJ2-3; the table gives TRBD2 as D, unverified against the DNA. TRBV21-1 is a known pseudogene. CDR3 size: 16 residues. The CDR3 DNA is TGTGCCAGCAACTCCTTAAGCGGTTATGGCACAGATACGCAGTATTTT. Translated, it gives CASNSLSGYGTDTQYF.

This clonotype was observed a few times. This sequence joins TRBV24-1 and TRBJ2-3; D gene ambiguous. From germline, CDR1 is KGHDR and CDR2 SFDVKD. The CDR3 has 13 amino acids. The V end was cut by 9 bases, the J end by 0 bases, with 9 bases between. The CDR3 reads CATGEPSTDTQYF. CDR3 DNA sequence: TGTGCCACCGGAGAGCCTAGCACAGATACGCAGTATTTT.

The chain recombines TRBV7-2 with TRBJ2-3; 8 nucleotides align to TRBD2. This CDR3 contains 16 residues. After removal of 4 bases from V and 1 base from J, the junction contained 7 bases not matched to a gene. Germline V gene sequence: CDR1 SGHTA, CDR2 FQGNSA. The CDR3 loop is CASSSTGGSRTDTQYF. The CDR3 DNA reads TGTGCCAGCAGCTCAACGGGGGGGTCCCGCACAGATACGCAGTATTTT.

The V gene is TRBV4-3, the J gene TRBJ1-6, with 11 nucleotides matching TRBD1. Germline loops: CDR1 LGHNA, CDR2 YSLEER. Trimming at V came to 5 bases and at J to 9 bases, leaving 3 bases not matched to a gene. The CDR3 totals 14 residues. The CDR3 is CASSSGQGASPLHF. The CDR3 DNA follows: TGCGCCAGCAGCTCAGGACAGGGGGCTTCACCCCTCCACTTT.

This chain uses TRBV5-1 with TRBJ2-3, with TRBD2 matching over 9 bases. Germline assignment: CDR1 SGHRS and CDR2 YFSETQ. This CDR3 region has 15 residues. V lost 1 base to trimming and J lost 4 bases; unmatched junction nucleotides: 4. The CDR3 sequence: CASSLRSSGADTQYF. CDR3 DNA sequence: TGCGCCAGCAGCTTGAGGTCTAGCGGGGCAGATACGCAGTATTTT.